Presented here are 24 T cell receptor beta chains from one specimen sequenced in a study of blood T cell repertoires in COVID-19 (TCRdb year 2020). Receptors were amplified or captured by the immunoSEQ multiplex PCR assay. TCRdb's version of the immuneACCESS table is confined to in-frame rearrangements and falls short of the full clone set. An unresolved V gene accounts for under half of the shortfall where checked; the remainder is of unknown origin. Across this sample there are almost 20,000 clones, with approximately 85% seen only once. The ten most abundant clones make up approximately 31% of the sample. Sequenced sample: peripheral blood. The receptors derive from a human donor with active COVID-19. The donor label of this sample is uncertain.

The V gene is TRBV2, the J gene TRBJ2-7, with TRBD2 matching over 12 bases. The CDR3 contains 15 residues. V dropped 5 bases and J dropped 6; count of bases not matched to a gene: 8. Germline loops: CDR1 SNHLY, CDR2 FYNNEI. DNA of the CDR3: TGTGCCAGCAGTTTCCGGACTAGCGGGGACGGCGAGCAGTACTTC. Residues: CASSFRTSGDGEQYF. The full variable domain, its missing parts supplied by reference TRBV2 and TRBJ2-7, is EPEVTQTPSHQVTQMGQEVILRCVPISNHLYFYWYRQILGQKVEFLVSFYNNEISEKSEIFDDQFSVERPDGSNFTLKIRSTKLEDSAMYFCASSFRTSGDGEQYFGPGTRLTVT.

The chain is built from TRBV19 and TRBJ2-5, with 12 bases matching TRBD2. V lost 1 base to trimming and J lost 7 bases; unmatched junction nucleotides: 4. The CDR3 sequence is 15 residues long. CDR1 and CDR2 from the germline V gene are LNHDA and SQIVND (reference sequence). CDR3 bases: TGTGCCAGTAGTATAGCCGCGACTAGCGGGAGGACCCAGTACTTC. It encodes CASSIAATSGRTQYF.

The chain uses TRBV11-2 and TRBJ2-7; 10 bases fit TRBD2. CDR3 length equals 16 residues. V trimming: 2 bases; J trimming: 0 bases; junction bases outside the gene matches: 4. In germline, CDR1 is SGHAT, CDR2 FQNNGV. Here the CDR3 DNA reads TGTGCCAGCAGCTTAATGTTAGCGGGGGGCTCCTACGAGCAGTACTTC. This encodes CASSLMLAGGSYEQYF.

The chain links TRBV7-2 to TRBJ2-5, with no clear D. The CDR3 sequence is 14 residues long. V gave up 1 base and J gave up 5 bases, with 11 bases separating them. CDR1 and CDR2 (germline): SGHTA, FQGNSA. CDR3 coding DNA: TGTGCCAGCAGCTTAGTAAGGTCCGGGGAGACCCAGTACTTC. It encodes CASSLVRSGETQYF.

The DNA for the CDR3 is TGTGCCAGCAGCCAAGGGGAGACAGGGGCCAAAGAGACCCAGTACTTC. The encoded protein is CASSQGETGAKETQYF. The chain recombines TRBV4-2 with TRBJ2-5, with 8 bases that match TRBD1. V shed 1 base, J shed 3 bases, and the junction held 7 bases outside the gene matches. Germline V CDR1 and CDR2: LGHNA, YNFKEQ. The CDR3 length is 16 residues.

J is TRBJ2-7 and V is TRBV28; no firm D call. Germline CDR1 MDHEN, CDR2 SYDVKM. The CDR3 sequence is 11 residues long. V lost 5 bases, J lost 6 bases, and 8 bases lay in between. This chain's CDR3 is CASSLTGEQYF. The CDR3 region has the DNA TGTGCCAGCAGTCTAACGGGCGAGCAGTACTTC. Filled out from reference TRBV28 and TRBJ2-7, the complete variable domain reads DVKVTQSSRYLVKRTGEKVFLECVQDMDHENMFWYRQDPGLGLRLIYFSYDVKMKEKGDIPEGYSVSREKKERFSLILESASTNQTSMYLCASSLTGEQYFGPGTRLTVT.

This clone was found a few times. This rearrangement joins TRBV10-1 to TRBJ2-7, with a weak D call TRBD1 (6 bases). CDR3 length: 14 amino acids. Germline CDR1 reads WNHNN; CDR2 reads SYGVQD (reference sequence). Trimming took off 5 bases at V and 3 bases at J, with 14 bases between the two ends. This chain's CDR3 is CASSTQGPGYEQYF. The CDR3 DNA follows: TGCGCCAGCAGTACACAGGGCCCGGGCTACGAGCAGTACTTC.

J is TRBJ2-2 and V is TRBV3-1 (or the pseudogene TRBV3-2); TRBD2 matches 13 bases. This CDR3 has 20 residues. V lost 4 bases to trimming and J lost 0 bases; unmatched junction nucleotides: 11. The germline V gene has CDR1 LGHDT and CDR2 YNNKEL (reference sequence). The DNA of the CDR3 is TGTGCCAGCAGCCCGGGGACTAGCGGGGACAAGTTCGCGAACACCGGGGAGCTGTTTTTT. Translating gives CASSPGTSGDKFANTGELFF.

The chain couples TRBV14 to TRBJ2-7, with TRBD2 as a possible D gene (6 bases). Trimming shortened V by 4 bases and J by 6 bases, and 16 bases separated the two germline ends. Germline V CDR1 and CDR2: SGHDN, FVKESK. The CDR3 loop spans 14 amino acids. In DNA, the CDR3 is TGTGCCAGCAGCCGGGAGGCGACGGGATCCGAGCAGTACTTC. Protein product: CASSREATGSEQYF.

The chain employs TRBV30 and TRBJ1-1, with D maybe TRBD1 (6 bases). Trimming took off 5 bases at V and 5 bases at J, with 15 bases between the two ends. The CDR3 has 13 residues. Per germline, CDR1 GTSNPN and CDR2 SVGIG (reference sequence). The CDR3 protein is CAWAGERTTEAFF. The CDR3 DNA reads TGTGCCTGGGCAGGGGAGCGAACAACTGAAGCTTTCTTT.

This chain connects TRBV14 to TRBJ2-1; TRBD2 might be the D (6 bases). Looked up from germline, CDR1 is SGHDN and CDR2 is FVKESK. Trimming removed 6 bases from V and 7 bases from J, with 16 bases in between. This CDR3 has 14 amino acids. This chain's CDR3 is CASSPPLAGNEQFF. CDR3 in DNA: TGTGCCAGCAGTCCCCCACTAGCAGGGAATGAGCAGTTCTTC.

This clone showed up just a few times. The chain is built from TRBV4-2 and TRBJ2-7; D might be TRBD2 (5 bases). This CDR3 has 15 amino acids. Germline V gene lookup returns CDR1 LGHNA and CDR2 YNFKEQ. Deletions cut 3 bases from V and 3 bases from J, with 15 bases between. This chain's CDR3 is CASSHTSGFLYEQYF. In nucleotides, the CDR3 is TGTGCCAGCAGCCACACCAGCGGATTCCTCTACGAGCAGTACTTC.

The table lists this clone with a count of one. The chain recombines TRBV18 with TRBJ2-3, with 14 nucleotides matching TRBD2. CDR3 length: 16 amino acids. The germline CDR1 and CDR2 sequences are KGHSH and LQKENI. V was pared by 3 bases and J by 4 bases, with 3 bases of the junction left unmatched. Written as DNA, the CDR3 is TGTGCCAGCTCACCGGGACTAGCGGGAGCCGCAGATACGCAGTATTTT. Translating gives CASSPGLAGAADTQYF.

V gene TRBV7-9 combines with J gene TRBJ2-2; 9 bases agree with TRBD2. The CDR3 has 17 amino acids. In germline, CDR1 is SEHNR, CDR2 FQNEAQ (reference sequence). V trimming: 4 bases; J trimming: 1 base; junction bases outside the gene matches: 7. The CDR3 DNA follows: TGTGCCAGCAGCTCAAAGACTAGCGGACTGAACACCGGGGAGCTGTTTTTT. This codes for CASSSKTSGLNTGELFF.

The genes are TRBV7-3 and TRBJ2-1; a weak D match, TRBD2 (5 bases). Germline V gene lookup returns CDR1 SGHTA and CDR2 FQGTGA. This CDR3 has 14 residues. Trimming took off 2 bases at V and 1 base at J, with 6 bases between the two ends. The CDR3 is CASSLRGSYNEQFF. In nucleotides, the CDR3 is TGTGCCAGCAGCTTACGAGGGTCCTACAATGAGCAGTTCTTC.

The V call is TRBV5-1, the J call TRBJ1-6; D perhaps matches TRBD1 (6 bases). Germline assignment: CDR1 SGHRS and CDR2 YFSETQ. With 4 bases removed from V and 10 bases from J, the gap between germline ends came to 15 bases. The CDR3 consists of 14 residues. The CDR3 nucleotides read TGCGCCAGCAGCGAATCAGGGGCAGGCTCACCCCTCCACTTT. It encodes CASSESGAGSPLHF.

CDR3: CASKSGTITYEQYF. The CDR3 DNA reads as TGTGCCAGTAAGTCTGGGACAATAACCTACGAGCAGTACTTC. The chain combines TRBV27 with TRBJ2-7; maybe TRBD1 (6 bases). V lost 9 bases, J lost 2 bases, and 17 bases lay in between. The CDR3 has 14 residues. Per the germline V gene, CDR1 is MNHEY and CDR2 is SMNVEV (reference sequence).

J is TRBJ2-7 and V is TRBV6-5, with 11 nucleotides matching TRBD1. The CDR3 sequence is 14 residues long. Germline V gives CDR1 MNHEY, CDR2 SVGAGI. J was trimmed by 5 bases and V by 6 bases; bases with no gene match: 6. In nucleotides, the CDR3 is TGTGCCAGCAGAACCGGGACAGGGGGTAACGAGCAGTACTTC. Translating it yields CASRTGTGGNEQYF.

The V and J genes are TRBV20-1 and TRBJ2-2; D gene ambiguous. The CDR3 extends over 14 amino acids. Trimming took off 3 bases at V and 2 bases at J, with 10 bases between the two ends. Germline lookup yields CDR1 DFQATT and CDR2 SNEGSKA (reference sequence). In nucleotides, the CDR3 is TGCAGTGCTAGTACGCAGGCTAACACCGGGGAGCTGTTTTTT. It is translated as CSASTQANTGELFF.

The V and J genes are TRBV27 and TRBJ1-5; D unresolved. This CDR3 is built from 13 residues. V was shortened by 8 bases and J by 6 bases, with 14 bases between the two germline ends. In germline, CDR1 is MNHEY, CDR2 SMNVEV (reference sequence). The CDR3 DNA follows: TGTGCCAGCTCCTCCTCGGGGATTCAGCCCCAGCATTTT. Translated, it gives CASSSSGIQPQHF.

This chain joins TRBV19 and TRBJ1-6, with TRBD1 matching over 7 bases. Trimming at V came to 3 bases and at J to 9 bases, leaving 8 bases not matched to a gene. This CDR3 region has 15 residues. The germline CDR1 and CDR2 sequences are LNHDA and SQIVND (reference sequence). The chain's CDR3 is CASSITGARSSPLHF. The CDR3 DNA is TGTGCCAGTAGTATTACAGGGGCGCGAAGTTCACCCCTCCACTTT.

The chain is built from TRBV20-1 and TRBJ1-2; D perhaps matches TRBD1 (5 bases). Germline V lookup: CDR1 DFQATT, CDR2 SNEGSKA (reference sequence). V was shortened by 6 bases and J by 5 bases, with 10 bases between the two germline ends. The CDR3 length is 11 residues. The CDR3: CSATQDYGYTF. The CDR3 DNA reads as TGCAGTGCCACACAGGATTATGGCTACACCTTC.

The gene calls are TRBV7-9 and TRBJ2-5, with 10 positions matching TRBD2. The germline CDR1 and CDR2 sequences are SEHNR and FQNEAQ (reference sequence). The CDR3 sequence is 16 residues long. V lost 3 bases, J lost 7 bases, and 11 bases stayed unmatched. The CDR3 DNA is TGTGCCAGCAGCTTCCCGACGAGTATAGCGGGAGGGACCCAGTACTTC. It translates to CASSFPTSIAGGTQYF. The full variable domain, completed using reference TRBV7-9 and TRBJ2-5, is DTGVSQNPRHKITKRGQNVTFRCDPISEHNRLYWYRQTLGQGPEFLTYFQNEAQLEKSRLLSDRFSAERPKGSFSTLEIQRTEQGDSAMYLCASSFPTSIAGGTQYFGPGTRLLVL.

The chain combines TRBV7-9 with TRBJ2-7; 11 positions agree with TRBD1. This CDR3 is 14 amino acids long. The trim removed 5 bases at V and 7 bases at J, leaving 7 bases unmatched. The germline V gene encodes CDR1 SEHNR and CDR2 FQNEAQ (reference sequence). DNA for the CDR3: TGTGCCAGCAGCATAACCGGGACAGGGGGTGAGCAGTACTTC. Translated: CASSITGTGGEQYF.